One sample yielded the 8 T cell receptor beta chains listed below, sequenced in a study of blood T cell repertoires in COVID-19. Sequencing used immunoSEQ multiplex PCR; TCRdb keeps in-frame clones, though not all of them. The table lists 300,000 to 450,000 clones, 85% to 90% of them singletons. The sequencing input was PBMCs or T cells enriched from blood (not recorded which). The receptor set was obtained from a man aged 18 to 35 who had recovered from COVID-19.

The chain carries TRBV2 and TRBJ1-6; 7 nucleotides line up with TRBD1. This CDR3 has 14 amino acids. Germline CDR1 SNHLY, CDR2 FYNNEI. Trimming removed 6 bases from V and 10 bases from J; junction bases left unmatched: 9. The CDR3 sequence: CASRGTVGRSPLHF. CDR3 bases: TGTGCCAGCAGGGGGACAGTGGGTAGGTCACCCCTCCACTTT. Based on the CDR3 plus reference TRBV2 and TRBJ1-6, the full variable domain is EPEVTQTPSHQVTQMGQEVILRCVPISNHLYFYWYRQILGQKVEFLVSFYNNEISEKSEIFDDQFSVERPDGSNFTLKIRSTKLEDSAMYFCASRGTVGRSPLHFGNGTRLTVT.

The chain is built from TRBV7-9 and TRBJ1-4; the match to TRBD1 covers 8 bases. In germline, CDR1 is SEHNR, CDR2 FQNEAQ (reference sequence). The CDR3 has 13 amino acids. The ends lost 5 bases at V and 8 bases at J; junction bases unmatched: 4. The CDR3 spells CASSVTGVEKLFF. The DNA for the CDR3 is TGTGCCAGCAGCGTGACAGGGGTAGAAAAACTGTTTTTT.

Details on this clone: The sample has other DNA sequences that encode this CDR3 too. The J gene is TRBJ1-5, the V gene TRBV7-9; possibly TRBD1 for D (6 bases). CDR1 and CDR2 from the germline V gene are SEHNR and FQNEAQ (reference sequence). CDR3 size: 14 residues. V was trimmed by 1 base and J by 6 bases, leaving 10 bases between them. The CDR3 coding sequence is TGTGCCAGCAGCTTAGAGGGGGGGAGTCAGCCCCAGCATTTT. As protein: CASSLEGGSQPQHF.

The rearrangement joins TRBV5-4 to TRBJ2-3; TRBD1 aligns across 7 bases. The CDR3 runs to 14 residues. The V gene's germline CDR1 is SGHNT and CDR2 YYREEE (reference sequence). The V and J ends lost 9 bases and 2 bases, in that order; junction bases with no gene match: 9. CDR3 residues: CATRQGEYTDTQYF. The CDR3 DNA follows: TGTGCCACACGACAGGGCGAATACACAGATACGCAGTATTTT.

The chain uses TRBV3-1 (or the pseudogene TRBV3-2) and TRBJ2-1, with 14 bases fitting TRBD2. There are 16 residues in the CDR3. With V trimmed by 4 bases and J by 8 bases, 7 bases remained unmatched. Germline V gene lookup returns CDR1 LGHDT and CDR2 YNNKEL (reference sequence). The CDR3 nucleotides are TGTGCCAGCAGCCCCCGACTAGCGGGGGGGCCCTATGAGCAGTTCTTC. Protein sequence: CASSPRLAGGPYEQFF.

This sequence joins TRBV25-1 and TRBJ2-7; possible D gene TRBD2, 5 bases. The CDR3 has 13 residues. With 4 bases removed from V and 5 bases from J, the gap between germline ends came to 12 bases. Germline CDR1 reads MGHDK; CDR2 reads SYGVNS. The CDR3 loop reads CASSVNSVDEQYF. In DNA form, the CDR3 reads TGTGCCAGCAGTGTGAATAGCGTTGACGAGCAGTACTTC.

The chain carries TRBV4-3 and TRBJ2-6; D unclear. Trimming left V 1 base short and J 1 base short, with 8 bases between. The germline gives CDR1 LGHNA, CDR2 YSLEER. The CDR3 spans 16 residues. The CDR3 nucleotides read TGCGCCAGCAGCCAAGTCTTCGGGTCTGGGGCCAACGTCCTGACTTTC. Protein: CASSQVFGSGANVLTF.

The chain links TRBV11-2 to TRBJ2-7, with D possibly TRBD2 on 6 matching bases. This CDR3 contains 16 residues. CDR1 is SGHAT and CDR2 is FQNNGV in the germline V gene. Trimming removed 1 base at V and 2 bases at J, with 15 bases between. For the CDR3, the DNA is TGTGCCAGCAGCTTAGGACTTGGAGGGAAGGCCTACGAGCAGTACTTC. Encoded protein: CASSLGLGGKAYEQYF.